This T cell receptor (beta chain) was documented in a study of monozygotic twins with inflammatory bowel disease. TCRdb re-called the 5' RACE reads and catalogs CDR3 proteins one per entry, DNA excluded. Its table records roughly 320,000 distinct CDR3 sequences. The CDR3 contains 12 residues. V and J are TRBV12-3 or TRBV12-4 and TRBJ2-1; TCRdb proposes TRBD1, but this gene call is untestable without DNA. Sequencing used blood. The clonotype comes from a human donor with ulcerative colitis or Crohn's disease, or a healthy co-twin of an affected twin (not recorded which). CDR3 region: CASNRDYNEQFF.